This T cell receptor (beta chain) is drawn from a study of beta chain features in type 1 diabetes. CDR3 length: 15 residues. Germline V gene data show CDR1 as SQVTM and CDR2 as ANQGSEA. Trimming removed 6 bases from V and 5 bases from J; junction bases left unmatched: 8. Study-level findings and limits: It was possible that PCR favored shorter templates, equally so in patients and controls. A closer apparent resemblance between naive, central memory and Treg TCRB repertoires was seen in patients than in healthy donors. VDJ junctions sequenced from type 1 diabetes patients showed fewer insertions and more deletions. Cells with high TCR expression could be over-represented by cDNA sequencing.

Expressed TCRB transcripts were sequenced because the isolated RNA had all been reverse transcribed beforehand. The data were produced by immunoSEQ multiplex PCR, yet TCRdb's version contains in-frame clones alone and is incomplete. The sample holds 150,000 to 200,000 clones, roughly 9.1% seen once. This clone has more than one count but fewer than ten. Its antigen is not identified. Sequenced input: central memory CD4+ T cells from blood. The chain recombines TRBV29-1 with TRBJ2-7; 15 bases are a match to TRBD2. The TCR comes from a woman between 18 and 29 years old in good health. The CDR3: CSVLEGTSGRNEQYF. The CDR3 DNA is TGCAGCGTCCTGGAAGGGACTAGCGGGAGGAACGAGCAGTACTTC.